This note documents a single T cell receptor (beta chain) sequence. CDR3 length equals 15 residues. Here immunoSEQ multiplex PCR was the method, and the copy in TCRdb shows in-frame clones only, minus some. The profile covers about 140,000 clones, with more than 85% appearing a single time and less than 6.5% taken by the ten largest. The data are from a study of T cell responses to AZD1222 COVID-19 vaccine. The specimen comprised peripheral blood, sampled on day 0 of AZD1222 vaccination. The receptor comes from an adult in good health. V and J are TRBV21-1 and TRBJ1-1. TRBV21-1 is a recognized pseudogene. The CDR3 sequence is CASSKGRQGAAEAFF. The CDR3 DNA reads TGTGCCAGCAGCAAAGGTCGGCAGGGAGCGGCTGAAGCTTTCTTT.